The present entry profiles one T cell receptor beta chain with its context. Its target antigen remains unknown. One junction end disagrees with the germline gene, perhaps due to a read error. Without any cell sorting, total RNA and DNA were co-extracted from about 21-30 mg of bulk tissue using the AllPrep DNA/RNA mini kit. Surgical resection was performed in China between late 2015 and March 2016 on several patients with histopathologically diagnosed primary liver carcinoma. Patients had chronic HBV infection and were treatment-naive at sampling. Five spatially separated regions were sampled from each tumor: the superior, inferior, left-lateral and right-lateral poles, plus the tumor centre. Histological examination found more than 90% viable tumor cells in every tumor sample. Each fresh piece of tumor and adjacent tissue was cut in two, with one half stored in RNAlater at -80 degrees C and the other half sent for histology.

These data are taken from a study of tumor-infiltrating lymphocytes in primary liver carcinoma listed by TCRdb under 2017. A note on the overall study: The five patients, three men and two women aged 30 to 69 years, had hepatocellular carcinoma (four) or combined HCC and intrahepatic cholangiocarcinoma (one). A total of around 35 specimens from 5 patients, comprising about 25 tumor regions, 5 adjacent noncancerous liver tissues and 5 peripheral blood samples, were covered by TCRbeta repertoire sequencing. The study combined TCRbeta repertoire sequencing, expression microarrays and whole-exome sequencing across five regions of each liver tumor, with adjacent normal tissue and blood. The 25 or so tumor region samples were profiled with Agilent mRNA microarrays so that TCRbeta repertoire diversity could be related to the local molecular phenotype. Technical replicate repertoires showed high reproducibility, with mean shared-clone rates roughly 0.89 and correlation coefficients above 0.95. Tumors of the five patients were stage T1-T3 N0M0 with maximum diameters of 4.2 to 10 cm. Each sample produced roughly 3.5 to 7.13 million productive TCRbeta reads, and read depth showed no significant difference between tissue types.

The CDR3 contains 13 residues, cysteine and phenylalanine counted. The DNA shown is the 39-base CDR3, in frame from base 1. From the germline V gene, CDR1 is MNHEY and CDR2 is SVGAGI. The paper's findings and limits, for the study overall: Repertoire overlap was found to be higher between tumor regions (mean around 35%) than between tumor-adjacent (roughly 17%) or tumor-blood (14%) pairs, consistent with antigen-driven expansion. The study included only five or six patients, and the authors note findings should be validated in a larger study. Only the TCR beta chain was sequenced, which likely underestimates true repertoire diversity because unpaired alpha chains were not captured. Just about 8-25% of top clones turned up in all five regions of a tumor, which suggests spatial heterogeneity among tumor-infiltrating T cells. Because the samples were bulk and unsorted, CD4+ and CD8+ T cell repertoires could not be compared. Compared with blood, tumors had a significantly larger share of the repertoire taken up by the top 250 clones (p = 0.039).

Starting from about 500 ng total RNA, TCRbeta-specific cDNA was produced by reverse transcription with a constant-region primer and ProtoScript II reverse transcriptase. TCRbeta libraries were built with three nested multiplex PCR rounds, a slightly modified ARM-PCR procedure. The first two PCR rounds used multiplex TRBV1-TRBV30 forward primers with a Cbeta reverse primer, each for around 10 cycles. Sample barcodes and Illumina adapters were added in a final 25-cycle PCR using Deep VentR polymerase. Before sequencing, amplicons of 200-500 bp were purified from gel using a QIAquick gel extraction kit. An Illumina HiSeq 2500 was used to sequence the TCRbeta amplicons, generating 250-bp paired-end reads. The study's processing was this. Trimmomatic v0.33 was used to quality-trim the reads, and FLASH v1.2.11 was used to merge paired reads so that full CDR3 sequences could be recovered. V, D and J germline segments were assigned to the rearranged TCRbeta sequences using MiGEC v1.2.1b. Clonotype statistics, along with Shannon-Wiener diversity indices, were calculated using VDJtools v1.0.0. To cut down on sampling bias, every analysis after diversity analysis relied on just the 250 most abundant clonotypes from each sample. TCRdb itself trimmed the public reads at Q25 with fastp, ran MiXCR and retained productive beta chains. Every entry covers one CDR3 protein and lists the most common genes and DNA from its rows. The V and J calls, along with clone size, are taken from TCRdb and not from the paper's own processing. The sample contains just under 55,000 distinct CDR3 sequences, about 70% of them found a single time. Of the sample, around 23% falls within the top ten clones.

This TCR derives from a man aged 35 to 55 with primary liver carcinoma and hepatitis B virus infection. Material: liver tumor tissue from sampling region 2. Explained via the paper, the cell subset or site label denotes: tumor region T2, inferior pole. The chain is assembled from TRBV6-5 and TRBJ2-3, with the D gene not clear enough to name. CDR3 sequence: CANSSQAPDTQYF. The DNA is TGTGCGAACAGTTCCCAGGCTCCAGATACGCAGTATTTC.